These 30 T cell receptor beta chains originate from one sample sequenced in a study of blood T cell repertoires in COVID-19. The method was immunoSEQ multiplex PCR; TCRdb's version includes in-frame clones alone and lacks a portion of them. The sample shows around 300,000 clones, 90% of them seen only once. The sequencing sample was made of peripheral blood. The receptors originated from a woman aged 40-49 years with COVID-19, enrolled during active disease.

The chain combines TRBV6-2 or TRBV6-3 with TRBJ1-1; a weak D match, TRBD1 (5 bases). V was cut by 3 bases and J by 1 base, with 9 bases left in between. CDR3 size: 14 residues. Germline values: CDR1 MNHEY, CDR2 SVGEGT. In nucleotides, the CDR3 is TGTGCCAGCAGTTATCAGGGTGCGAACACTGAAGCTTTCTTT. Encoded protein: CASSYQGANTEAFF.

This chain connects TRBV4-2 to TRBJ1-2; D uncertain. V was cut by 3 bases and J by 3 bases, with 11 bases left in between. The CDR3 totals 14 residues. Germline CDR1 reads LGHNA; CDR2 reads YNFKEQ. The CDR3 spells CASSHNDKDYGYTF. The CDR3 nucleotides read TGTGCCAGCAGCCATAACGACAAAGACTATGGCTACACCTTC.

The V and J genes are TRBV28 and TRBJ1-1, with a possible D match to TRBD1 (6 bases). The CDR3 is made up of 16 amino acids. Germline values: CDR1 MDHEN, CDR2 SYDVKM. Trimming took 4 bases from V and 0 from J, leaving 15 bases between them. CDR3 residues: CASSSGGFSMNTEAFF. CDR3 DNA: TGTGCCAGCAGTTCGGGGGGCTTCTCTATGAACACTGAAGCTTTCTTT.

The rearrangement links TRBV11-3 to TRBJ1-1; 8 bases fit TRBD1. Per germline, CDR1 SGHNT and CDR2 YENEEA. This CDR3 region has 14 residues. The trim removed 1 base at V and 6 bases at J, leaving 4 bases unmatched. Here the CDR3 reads CASSLGTGPAEAFF. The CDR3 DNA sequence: TGTGCCAGCAGCTTAGGGACAGGGCCCGCTGAAGCTTTCTTT.

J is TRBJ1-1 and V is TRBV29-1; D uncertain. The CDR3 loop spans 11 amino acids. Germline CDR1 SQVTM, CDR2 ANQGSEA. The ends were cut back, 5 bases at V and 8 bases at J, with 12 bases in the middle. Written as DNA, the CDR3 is TGCAGCGTTTCCCCTCTGGGCGAAGCTTTCTTT. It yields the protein CSVSPLGEAFF.

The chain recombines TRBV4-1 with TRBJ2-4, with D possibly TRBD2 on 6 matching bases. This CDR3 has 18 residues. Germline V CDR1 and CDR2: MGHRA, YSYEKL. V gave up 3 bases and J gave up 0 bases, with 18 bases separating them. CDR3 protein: CASSHDVTGVAAKNIQYF. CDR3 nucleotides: TGCGCCAGCAGCCATGATGTTACGGGAGTTGCAGCCAAAAACATTCAGTACTTC.

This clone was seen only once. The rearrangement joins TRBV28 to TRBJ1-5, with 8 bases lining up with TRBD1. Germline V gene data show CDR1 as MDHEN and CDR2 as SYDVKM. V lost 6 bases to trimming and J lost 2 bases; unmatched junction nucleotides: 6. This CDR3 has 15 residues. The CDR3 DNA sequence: TGTGCCAGCAGACGATCAGGGGGCGGCAATCAGCCCCAGCATTTT. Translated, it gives CASRRSGGGNQPQHF. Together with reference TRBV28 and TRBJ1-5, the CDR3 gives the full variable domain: DVKVTQSSRYLVKRTGEKVFLECVQDMDHENMFWYRQDPGLGLRLIYFSYDVKMKEKGDIPEGYSVSREKKERFSLILESASTNQTSMYLCASRRSGGGNQPQHFGDGTRLSIL.

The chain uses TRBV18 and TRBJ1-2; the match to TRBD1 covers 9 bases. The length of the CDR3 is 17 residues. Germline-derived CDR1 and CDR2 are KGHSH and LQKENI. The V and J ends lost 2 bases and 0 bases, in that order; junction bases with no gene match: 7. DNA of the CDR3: TGTGCCAGCTCACCATTGGGGGACAGGGAGGCTAACTATGGCTACACCTTC. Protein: CASSPLGDREANYGYTF.

The CDR3 reads CASSLRRQNTEAFF. CDR3 in DNA: TGTGCCAGCAGCTTAAGAAGACAGAACACTGAAGCTTTCTTT. The chain employs TRBV7-2 and TRBJ1-1; D remains unclear. Germline V gives CDR1 SGHTA, CDR2 FQGNSA. V was clipped by 2 bases and J by 1 base, with 8 bases between them. This CDR3 is built from 14 residues.

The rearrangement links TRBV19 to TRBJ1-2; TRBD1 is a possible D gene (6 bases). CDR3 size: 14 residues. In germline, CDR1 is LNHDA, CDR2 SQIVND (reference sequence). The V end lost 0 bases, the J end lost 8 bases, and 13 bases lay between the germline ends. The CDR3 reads CASSIEGARRGYTF. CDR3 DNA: TGTGCCAGTAGTATAGAGGGGGCGCGTCGAGGCTACACCTTC.

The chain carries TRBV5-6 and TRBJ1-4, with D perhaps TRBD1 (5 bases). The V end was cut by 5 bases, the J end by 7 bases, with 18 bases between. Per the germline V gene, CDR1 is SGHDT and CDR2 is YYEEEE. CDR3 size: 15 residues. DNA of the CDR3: TGTGCCAGCAGATATACAGGAGGGTCAGGTGAAAAACTGTTTTTT. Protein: CASRYTGGSGEKLFF.

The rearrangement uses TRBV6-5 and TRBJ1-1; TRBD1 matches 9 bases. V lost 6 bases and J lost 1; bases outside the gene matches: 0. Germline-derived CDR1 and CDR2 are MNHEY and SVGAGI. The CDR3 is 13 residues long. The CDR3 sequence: CASRDRGNTEAFF. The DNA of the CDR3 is TGTGCCAGCAGGGACAGGGGGAACACTGAAGCTTTCTTT.

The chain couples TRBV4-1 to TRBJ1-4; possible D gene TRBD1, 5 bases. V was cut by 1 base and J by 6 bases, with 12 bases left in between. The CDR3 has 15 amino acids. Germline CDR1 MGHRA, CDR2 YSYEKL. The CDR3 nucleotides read TGCGCCAGCAGCCAAGTCCACAGGTGGGATGAAAAACTGTTTTTT. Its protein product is CASSQVHRWDEKLFF.

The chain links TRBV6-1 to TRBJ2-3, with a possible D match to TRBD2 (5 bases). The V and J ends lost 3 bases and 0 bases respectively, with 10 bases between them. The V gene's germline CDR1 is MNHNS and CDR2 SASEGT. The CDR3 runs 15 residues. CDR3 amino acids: CASSDAAASTDTQYF. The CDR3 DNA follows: TGTGCCAGCAGTGATGCAGCGGCTAGCACAGATACGCAGTATTTT.

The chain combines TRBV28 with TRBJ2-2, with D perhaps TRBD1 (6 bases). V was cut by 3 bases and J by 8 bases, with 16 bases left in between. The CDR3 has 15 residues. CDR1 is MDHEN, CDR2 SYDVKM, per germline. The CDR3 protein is CASSFSRGHRGELFF. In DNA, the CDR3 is TGTGCCAGCAGTTTTTCCAGGGGTCATAGGGGGGAGCTGTTTTTT.

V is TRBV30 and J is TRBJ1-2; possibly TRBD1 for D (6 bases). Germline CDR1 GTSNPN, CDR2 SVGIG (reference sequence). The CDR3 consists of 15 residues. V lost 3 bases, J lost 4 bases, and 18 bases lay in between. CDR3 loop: CAWSLPDSITYGYTF. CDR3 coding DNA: TGTGCCTGGAGCCTACCGGACAGTATCACCTATGGCTACACCTTC.

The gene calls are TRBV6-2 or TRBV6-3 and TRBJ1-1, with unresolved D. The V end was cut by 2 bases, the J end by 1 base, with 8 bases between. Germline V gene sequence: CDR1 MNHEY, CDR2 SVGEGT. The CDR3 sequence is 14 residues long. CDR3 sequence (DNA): TGTGCCAGCAGTTACCGACTAGGGAACACTGAAGCTTTCTTT. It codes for CASSYRLGNTEAFF.

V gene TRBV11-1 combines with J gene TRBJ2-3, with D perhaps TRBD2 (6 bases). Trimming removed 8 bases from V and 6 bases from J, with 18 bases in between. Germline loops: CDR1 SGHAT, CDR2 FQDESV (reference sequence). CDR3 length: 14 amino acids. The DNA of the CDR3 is TGTGCCAGCTTAGAACGGGGCCGGGGGGATACGCAGTATTTT. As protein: CASLERGRGDTQYF.

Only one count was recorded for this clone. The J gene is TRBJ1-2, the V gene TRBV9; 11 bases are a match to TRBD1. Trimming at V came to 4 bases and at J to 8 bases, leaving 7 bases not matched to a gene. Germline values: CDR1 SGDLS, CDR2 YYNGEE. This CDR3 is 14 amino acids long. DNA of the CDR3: TGTGCCAGCAGCACCCTGGGACAGGGGGGAGGCTACACCTTC. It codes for CASSTLGQGGGYTF.

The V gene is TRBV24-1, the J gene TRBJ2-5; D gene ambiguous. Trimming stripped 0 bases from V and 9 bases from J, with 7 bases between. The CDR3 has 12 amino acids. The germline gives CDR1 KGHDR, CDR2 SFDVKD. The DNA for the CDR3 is TGTGCCACCAGTGATTTGAAAGACTCCCAGTACTTC. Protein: CATSDLKDSQYF.

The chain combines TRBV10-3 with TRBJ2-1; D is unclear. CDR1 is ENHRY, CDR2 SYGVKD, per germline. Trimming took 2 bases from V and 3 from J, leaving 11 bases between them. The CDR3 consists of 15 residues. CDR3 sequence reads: CAISEGAVGYNEQFF. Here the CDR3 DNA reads TGTGCCATCAGTGAGGGAGCCGTGGGCTACAATGAGCAGTTCTTC.

CDR3 in amino acids: CASSLSRGWGNTEAFF. CDR3 bases: TGTGCCAGCAGCTTATCTCGGGGTTGGGGGAACACTGAAGCTTTCTTT. The chain employs TRBV11-2 and TRBJ1-1; D ambiguous. Trimming took off 2 bases at V and 1 base at J, with 14 bases between the two ends. This CDR3 is built from 16 residues. Germline CDR1 reads SGHAT; CDR2 reads FQNNGV. Complete variable domain (other parts from reference TRBV11-2 and TRBJ1-1): EAGVAQSPRYKIIEKRQSVAFWCNPISGHATLYWYQQILGQGPKLLIQFQNNGVVDDSQLPKDRFSAERLKGVDSTLKIQPAKLEDSAVYLCASSLSRGWGNTEAFFGQGTRLTVV.

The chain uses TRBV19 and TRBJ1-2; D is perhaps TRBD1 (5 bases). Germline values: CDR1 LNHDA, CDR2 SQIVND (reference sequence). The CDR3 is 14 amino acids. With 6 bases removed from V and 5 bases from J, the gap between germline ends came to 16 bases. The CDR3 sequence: CASRAPGEKYGYTF. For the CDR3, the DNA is TGTGCCAGTAGGGCGCCGGGGGAGAAATATGGCTACACCTTC.

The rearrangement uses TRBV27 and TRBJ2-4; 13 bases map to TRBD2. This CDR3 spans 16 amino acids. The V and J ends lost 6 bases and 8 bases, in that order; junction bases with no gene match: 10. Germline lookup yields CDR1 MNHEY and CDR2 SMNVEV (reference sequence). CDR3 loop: CASSRLAGGPRDIQYF. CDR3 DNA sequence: TGTGCCAGCAGCCGACTAGCGGGAGGACCCCGGGACATTCAGTACTTC.

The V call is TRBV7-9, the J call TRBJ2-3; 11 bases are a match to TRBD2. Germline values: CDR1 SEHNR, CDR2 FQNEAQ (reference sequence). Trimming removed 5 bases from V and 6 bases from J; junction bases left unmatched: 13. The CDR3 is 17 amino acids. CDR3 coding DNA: TGTGCCAGCAGCCGCTGGGGTAGCGGGAGGGGTATCGATACGCAGTATTTT. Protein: CASSRWGSGRGIDTQYF.

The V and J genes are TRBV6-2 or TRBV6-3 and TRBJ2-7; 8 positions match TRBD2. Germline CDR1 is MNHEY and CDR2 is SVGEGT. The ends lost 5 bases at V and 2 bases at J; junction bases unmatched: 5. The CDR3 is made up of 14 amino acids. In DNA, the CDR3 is TGTGCCAGCAGTCTCCGGGGGGGAACCTACGAGCAGTACTTC. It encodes CASSLRGGTYEQYF.

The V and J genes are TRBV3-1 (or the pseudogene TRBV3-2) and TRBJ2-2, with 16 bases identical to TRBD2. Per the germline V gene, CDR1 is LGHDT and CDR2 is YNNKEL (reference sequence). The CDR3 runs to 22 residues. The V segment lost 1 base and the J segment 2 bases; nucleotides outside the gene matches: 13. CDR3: CASSQAPGLAGGLARNTGELFF. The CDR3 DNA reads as TGTGCCAGCAGCCAAGCGCCGGGACTAGCGGGAGGGCTTGCACGAAACACCGGGGAGCTGTTTTTT.

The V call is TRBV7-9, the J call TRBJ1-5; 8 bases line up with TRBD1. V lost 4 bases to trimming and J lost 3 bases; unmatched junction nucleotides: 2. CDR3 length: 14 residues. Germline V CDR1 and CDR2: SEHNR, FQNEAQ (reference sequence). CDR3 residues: CASSSTGANQPQHF. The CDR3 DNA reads TGTGCCAGCAGCTCGACAGGGGCCAATCAGCCCCAGCATTTT.

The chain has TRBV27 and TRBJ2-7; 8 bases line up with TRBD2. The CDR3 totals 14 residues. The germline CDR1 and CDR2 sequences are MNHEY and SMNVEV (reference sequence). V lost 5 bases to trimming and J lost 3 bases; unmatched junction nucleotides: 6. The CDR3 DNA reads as TGTGCCAGCAGTGGGACCGGGACTAGCTACGAGCAGTACTTC. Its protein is CASSGTGTSYEQYF.

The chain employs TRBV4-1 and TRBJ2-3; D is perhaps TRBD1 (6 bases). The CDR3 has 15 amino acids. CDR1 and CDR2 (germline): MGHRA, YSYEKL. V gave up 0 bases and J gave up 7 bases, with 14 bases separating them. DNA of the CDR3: TGCGCCAGCAGCCAAGATGAAGGCAGGGGTAATACGCAGTATTTT. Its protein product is CASSQDEGRGNTQYF.